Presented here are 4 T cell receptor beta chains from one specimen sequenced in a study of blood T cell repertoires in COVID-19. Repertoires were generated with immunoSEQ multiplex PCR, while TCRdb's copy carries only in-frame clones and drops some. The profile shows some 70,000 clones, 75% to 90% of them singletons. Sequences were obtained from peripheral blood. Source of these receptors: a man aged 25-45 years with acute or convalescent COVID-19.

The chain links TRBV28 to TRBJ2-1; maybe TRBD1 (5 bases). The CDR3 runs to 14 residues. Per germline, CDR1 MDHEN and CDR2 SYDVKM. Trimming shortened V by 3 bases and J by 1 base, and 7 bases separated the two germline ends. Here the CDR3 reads CASSFAGSYNEQFF. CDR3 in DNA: TGTGCCAGCAGTTTTGCAGGGTCCTACAATGAGCAGTTCTTC.

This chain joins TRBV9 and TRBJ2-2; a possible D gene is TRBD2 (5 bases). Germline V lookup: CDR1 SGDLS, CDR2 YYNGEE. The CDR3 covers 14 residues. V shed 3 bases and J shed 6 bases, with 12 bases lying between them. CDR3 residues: CASSDGEAAGELFF. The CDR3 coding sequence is TGTGCCAGCAGCGACGGGGAAGCGGCCGGGGAGCTGTTTTTT.

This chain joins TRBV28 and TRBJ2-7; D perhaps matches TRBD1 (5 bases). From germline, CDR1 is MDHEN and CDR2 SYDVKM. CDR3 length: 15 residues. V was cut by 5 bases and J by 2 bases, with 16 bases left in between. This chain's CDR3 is CASSLTGKPPYEQYF. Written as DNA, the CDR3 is TGTGCCAGCAGTCTAACAGGTAAACCACCCTACGAGCAGTACTTC.

The CDR3 loop is CASMSGNYEQYF. DNA of the CDR3: TGTGCCTCGATGTCAGGGAACTACGAGCAGTACTTC. The chain is built from TRBV7-8 and TRBJ2-7; D is perhaps TRBD1 (5 bases). V shed 11 bases and J shed 3 bases, with 14 bases lying between them. The CDR3 is 12 residues long. Germline V gene sequence: CDR1 SGHVS, CDR2 FQNEAQ. The variable domain in full, completed from reference TRBV7-8 and TRBJ2-7, reads GAGVSQSPRYKVAKRGQDVALRCDPISGHVSLFWYQQALGQGPEFLTYFQNEAQLDKSGLPSDRFFAERPEGSVSTLKIQRTQQEDSAVYLCASMSGNYEQYFGPGTRLTVT.